Each of the 30 T cell receptor beta chains below was sequenced from the same sample in a study of CD8+CD57+ T cells in acquired aplastic anemia. According to the study, genomic DNA was the template for TCR beta VDJ and CDR3 profiling. TCRdb reanalysed the reads using MiXCR and keeps one entry per CDR3 protein. The repertoire includes a few hundred thousand distinct CDR3 sequences, around 30% of them detected once, and 0.82% sits in the top ten. Patients included in sequencing had previously demonstrated CD8+CD57+ cell expansion by flow cytometry. The sample taken for sequencing was sorted CD4+, CD8+, or CD8+CD57+ T cells (not recorded which) from PBMCs. The receptors shown here come from a human donor with aplastic anemia.

Many counts were recorded for this clonotype. The CDR3 bases are TGCAGTGCTAGATCGGACACTGAAGCTTTCTTT. Protein sequence: CSARSDTEAFF. The chain is built from TRBV20-1 and TRBJ1-1; no definite D call. V dropped 2 bases and J dropped 3 bases, with 4 bases sitting between them. This CDR3 contains 11 residues. Germline lookup yields CDR1 DFQATT and CDR2 SNEGSKA (reference sequence).

The sample holds a few counts of this clonotype. This chain connects TRBV6-1 to TRBJ2-3; D not certain. The CDR3 consists of 13 residues. Germline CDR1 and CDR2: MNHNS and SASEGT. The V end lost 5 bases, the J end lost 6 bases, and 12 bases lay between the germline ends. CDR3 residues: CASSPSLRDTQYF. The CDR3 DNA follows: TGTGCCAGCAGTCCCTCCCTTCGCGATACGCAGTATTTT.

CDR3 DNA: TGTGCCAGCGAAGGGGTGGGGGATAATTCACCCCTCCACTTT. This translates into CASEGVGDNSPLHF. V is TRBV27 and J is TRBJ1-6; perhaps TRBD1 as D (5 bases). Per germline, CDR1 MNHEY and CDR2 SMNVEV (reference sequence). The V end lost 8 bases, the J end lost 5 bases, and 13 bases lay between the germline ends. The CDR3 extends over 14 amino acids.

This clonotype showed up many times. The rearrangement uses TRBV5-1 and TRBJ1-1; D is uncertain. The CDR3 is 14 residues long. Germline V CDR1 and CDR2: SGHRS, YFSETQ. V lost 3 bases, J lost 2 bases, and 11 bases lay in between. The CDR3 DNA reads as TGCGCCAGCAGCTCATCCGACGTAAACACTGAAGCTTTCTTT. Translation gives CASSSSDVNTEAFF.

The J gene is TRBJ2-3, the V gene TRBV12-3 or TRBV12-4, with D uncertain. Trimming stripped 3 bases from V and 2 bases from J, with 15 bases between. This CDR3 is built from 16 residues. The CDR3 protein is CASSFRRNKDTDTQYF. The CDR3 coding sequence is TGTGCCAGCAGTTTTAGGCGGAACAAGGACACAGATACGCAGTATTTT.

The table lists this clonotype with a count of one. The J gene is TRBJ2-7, the V gene TRBV2; unclear D gene. CDR3 length: 13 residues. The V gene's germline CDR1 is SNHLY and CDR2 FYNNEI. V shed 7 bases and J shed 5 bases, with 15 bases lying between them. This CDR3 reads CASIDWASDEQYF. The DNA of the CDR3 is TGTGCCAGCATTGATTGGGCATCGGACGAGCAGTACTTC.

The table lists this clonotype with many counts. This rearrangement joins TRBV29-1 to TRBJ1-3, with D uncertain. The CDR3 totals 14 residues. CDR1 and CDR2 (germline): SQVTM, ANQGSEA. V lost 3 bases, J lost 0 bases, and 9 bases lay in between. The CDR3 region has the DNA TGCAGCGTTGACCCGTCGAGCTCTGGAAACACCATATATTTT. Its protein is CSVDPSSSGNTIYF.

This clonotype was seen ten or more times. The J gene is TRBJ2-7, the V gene TRBV14; 7 bases map to TRBD1. Trimming cost V 1 base and J 2 bases; bases outside gene matches: 5. There are 15 residues in the CDR3. Germline V gives CDR1 SGHDN, CDR2 FVKESK. The DNA of the CDR3 is TGTGCCAGCAGCCAAGGAGGGACAGTCGCCTACGAGCAGTACTTC. It is translated as CASSQGGTVAYEQYF.

This clonotype came up a few times. The rearrangement joins TRBV25-1 to TRBJ2-3; D is possibly TRBD1 (5 bases). The germline V gene encodes CDR1 MGHDK and CDR2 SYGVNS. The CDR3 sequence is 14 residues long. Trimming shortened V by 4 bases and J by 2 bases, and 10 bases separated the two germline ends. The CDR3 DNA sequence: TGTGCCAGCAGTGCCGGACACAACACAGATACGCAGTATTTT. It translates to CASSAGHNTDTQYF.

In this sample, this clonotype turned up a few times. V gene TRBV11-2 combines with J gene TRBJ1-5, with TRBD1 matching over 8 bases. The CDR3 spans 18 residues. Germline CDR1 is SGHAT and CDR2 is FQNNGV. Trimming took 5 bases from V and 0 from J; bases not matched to a gene: 12. The CDR3 nucleotides read TGTGCCAGCAGCCCCCACCGGACAGGGCAAGATAGCAATCAGCCCCAGCATTTT. Its protein is CASSPHRTGQDSNQPQHF.

This clonotype was picked up many times. V is TRBV20-1 and J is TRBJ2-1; 7 positions agree with TRBD2. CDR1 and CDR2 from the germline V gene are DFQATT and SNEGSKA (reference sequence). The CDR3 has 13 amino acids. V was pared by 4 bases and J by 3 bases, with 3 bases of the junction left unmatched. The chain's CDR3 is CSATGTIYNEQFF. CDR3 coding DNA: TGCAGTGCTACCGGGACTATCTACAATGAGCAGTTCTTC.

The rearrangement uses TRBV12-3 or TRBV12-4 and TRBJ1-1; D gene ambiguous. V was pared by 6 bases and J by 3 bases, with 5 bases between. This CDR3 spans 11 amino acids. The CDR3 coding sequence is TGTGCCAGCAGGCATGACACTGAAGCTTTCTTT. Its protein is CASRHDTEAFF.

This clonotype was seen ten or more times. The V call is TRBV7-4, the J call TRBJ1-5, with D possibly being TRBD1 (6 bases). The V end was cut by 3 bases, the J end by 2 bases, with 20 bases between. This CDR3 contains 18 residues. CDR1 and CDR2 (germline): SGHVT, SQSDAQ. The CDR3 region is CASSFHGGQGKGNQPQHF. The CDR3 DNA follows: TGTGCCAGCAGCTTCCACGGGGGCCAGGGAAAGGGCAATCAGCCCCAGCATTTT.

This clonotype was counted at least ten times. In DNA form, the CDR3 reads TGCAGTGCCCACACAGGGTTAGGGGAAAAACTGTTTTTT. Translated, it gives CSAHTGLGEKLFF. The chain links TRBV20-1 to TRBJ1-4, with D tentatively TRBD1 (6 bases). Per the germline V gene, CDR1 is DFQATT and CDR2 is SNEGSKA (reference sequence). The CDR3 consists of 13 residues. Trimming removed 6 bases at V and 8 bases at J, with 16 bases between.

This clonotype was found a few times. The chain links TRBV7-2 to TRBJ1-3, with 9 bases lining up with TRBD1. CDR1 is SGHTA and CDR2 is FQGNSA in the germline V gene. V was clipped by 5 bases and J by 2 bases; unmatched bases: 4. The CDR3 has 15 amino acids. In nucleotides, the CDR3 is TGTGCCAGCAGCGCCGGGACAGGGACTGGAAACACCATATATTTT. It yields the protein CASSAGTGTGNTIYF.

This clonotype was counted at least ten times. This chain connects TRBV10-3 to TRBJ2-5; TRBD1 matches at 9 bases. V lost 8 bases, J lost 1 base, and 8 bases stayed unmatched. This CDR3 has 15 residues. From germline, CDR1 is ENHRY and CDR2 SYGVKD. CDR3 in amino acids: CAIASGQGIQETQYF. The CDR3 bases are TGTGCCATCGCAAGCGGACAGGGGATCCAAGAGACCCAGTACTTC.

This clonotype has only a few counts. The rearrangement joins TRBV12-3 or TRBV12-4 to TRBJ2-5; possible D gene TRBD2, 6 bases. The CDR3 consists of 15 residues. Deletions cut 5 bases from V and 2 bases from J, with 15 bases between. CDR3 DNA sequence: TGTGCCAGCAGTCTCGGTGGACTACCACAAGAGACCCAGTACTTC. Translation gives CASSLGGLPQETQYF.

This clonotype was counted a few times. J is TRBJ2-1 and V is TRBV5-6; 10 bases are a match to TRBD1. J was trimmed by 8 bases and V by 5 bases; bases with no gene match: 7. Germline V lookup: CDR1 SGHDT, CDR2 YYEEEE. The CDR3 spans 14 residues. In DNA form, the CDR3 reads TGTGCCAGCAGAGACAGGGGGCATGACTATGAGCAGTTCTTC. It specifies CASRDRGHDYEQFF.

This clonotype was recorded at least ten times. The chain's CDR3 is CATSGTSNQPQHF. CDR3 nucleotide sequence: TGTGCCACCTCAGGGACAAGCAATCAGCCCCAGCATTTT. V gene TRBV19 combines with J gene TRBJ1-5; the D gene is possibly TRBD1 (6 bases). The V end lost 10 bases, the J end lost 1 base, and 11 bases lay between the germline ends. The CDR3 totals 13 residues. Germline V gene sequence: CDR1 LNHDA, CDR2 SQIVND (reference sequence).

CDR3 nucleotides: TGTGCCAGCAGTCCCGCGTGGGGCACAGATACGCAGTATTTT. This encodes CASSPAWGTDTQYF. This sequence joins TRBV2 and TRBJ2-3, with D unclear. V shed 5 bases and J shed 1 base, with 10 bases lying between them. This CDR3 has 14 amino acids. Germline-derived CDR1 and CDR2 are SNHLY and FYNNEI.

This chain joins TRBV10-3 and TRBJ2-7, with 9 bases matching TRBD1. There are 12 residues in the CDR3. In germline, CDR1 is ENHRY, CDR2 SYGVKD. V trimming: 4 bases; J trimming: 5 bases; junction bases outside the gene matches: 0. Here the CDR3 DNA reads TGTGCCATCAGTGGGACAGGGGACGAGCAGTACTTC. It encodes CAISGTGDEQYF.

A word on this clonotype: Mismatch with germline at one junction end may stem from a read error. The chain uses TRBV19 and TRBJ2-6, with D perhaps matching TRBD1 (5 bases). CDR3 length: 15 amino acids. Germline CDR1 LNHDA, CDR2 SQIVND (reference sequence). CDR3 sequence reads: CARSRQFSGANVLTF. In DNA form, the CDR3 reads TGTGCCCGTAGCCGACAGTTCTCTGGGGCCAACGTCCTGACTTTC.

This clonotype was observed many times. The chain recombines TRBV25-1 with TRBJ2-1, with D possibly TRBD2 on 6 matching bases. Per the germline V gene, CDR1 is MGHDK and CDR2 is SYGVNS. There are 11 residues in the CDR3. V was cut by 6 bases and J by 9 bases, with 9 bases left in between. The CDR3 protein is CASRLAGEQFF. Written as DNA, the CDR3 is TGTGCCAGCAGACTAGCCGGTGAGCAGTTCTTC. The full variable domain, in which reference TRBV25-1 and TRBJ2-1 provide the parts outside the CDR3, is EADIYQTPRYLVIGTGKKITLECSQTMGHDKMYWYQQDPGMELHLIHYSYGVNSTEKGDLSSESTVSRIRTEHFPLTLESARPSHTSQYLCASRLAGEQFFGPGTRLTVL.

This clonotype is a singleton in its sample. The chain employs TRBV6-2 or TRBV6-3 and TRBJ2-7; D uncertain. The V end lost 0 bases, the J end lost 1 base, and 13 bases lay between the germline ends. This CDR3 is 16 amino acids long. The germline gives CDR1 MNHEY, CDR2 SVGEGT. The CDR3 protein is CASSYSRTAPSYEQYF. CDR3 nucleotide sequence: TGTGCCAGCAGTTACTCTCGGACGGCTCCATCCTACGAGCAGTACTTC.

Comment on this clonotype: A much larger clone lies a single base off, so this may be a read error. The CDR3 loop reads CSARDLRELYGYTF. The DNA of the CDR3 is TGCAGTGCTAGAGATCTGAGGGAACTCTATGGCTACACCTTC. The chain carries TRBV29-1 and TRBJ1-2; D remains unclear. The germline gives CDR1 SQVTM, CDR2 ANQGSEA. This CDR3 has 14 residues.

Points on this clonotype: Given a much more abundant clone one base away, this may be a read error. V is TRBV19 and J is TRBJ2-7, with D possibly TRBD1 on 5 matching bases. The CDR3 loop spans 13 amino acids. Germline V lookup: CDR1 LNHDA, CDR2 SQIVND (reference sequence). The CDR3 region is CASSIDAGYEQCF. The CDR3 DNA sequence: TGTGCCAGTAGTATAGATGCAGGGTACGAGCAGTGCTTC.

The chain is built from TRBV19 and TRBJ1-5, with 7 bases fitting TRBD1. Germline assignment: CDR1 LNHDA and CDR2 SQIVND (reference sequence). The CDR3 runs to 14 residues. Germline trimming cut 0 bases from V and 6 bases from J; bases unmatched to any gene: 2. The CDR3 region has the DNA TGTGCCAGTAGTATAGACAGGGGGGTTCAGCCCCAGCATTTT. It is translated as CASSIDRGVQPQHF.

This clonotype was observed many times. This chain joins TRBV20-1 and TRBJ1-2; no firm D call. The V and J ends lost 3 bases and 10 bases respectively, with 9 bases between them. Looked up from germline, CDR1 is DFQATT and CDR2 is SNEGSKA (reference sequence). This CDR3 spans 10 amino acids. As DNA, the CDR3 is TGCAGTGCTAGTGAGGCGCCCTACACCTTC. It encodes CSASEAPYTF.

A remark on this clonotype: Mismatch with germline at one junction end may stem from a read error. This chain joins TRBV19 and TRBJ1-1; the match to TRBD1 covers 7 bases. The CDR3 is 15 residues long. Germline CDR1 and CDR2: LNHDA and SQIVND (reference sequence). CDR3 in amino acids: CANSMAGQPALEAFF. The CDR3 nucleotides read TGTGCCAATAGTATGGCGGGACAGCCGGCCCTTGAAGCTTTCTTT.

The J gene is TRBJ2-7, the V gene TRBV2; perhaps TRBD2 as D (5 bases). Germline V lookup: CDR1 SNHLY, CDR2 FYNNEI. CDR3 length: 14 residues. Trimming cost V 8 bases and J 4 bases, with 18 bases left between them. The CDR3 DNA sequence: TGTGCCAGCCATCCCGGAGGCAGGCCGTACGAGCAGTACTTC. Translated, it gives CASHPGGRPYEQYF.